This T cell receptor beta chain stems from a study of cytomegalovirus exposure and HLA in healthy donors. The PCR made use of 60 Vbeta and 13 Jbeta primers. Some clones are missing from TCRdb's copy, which holds only in-frame ones; the method was immunoSEQ multiplex PCR. Here the sample spans approximately 220,000 clones, approximately 80% being singletons. Nominal health characterized the donors when sampled, though unrecorded immune exposures were likely. This clonotype was obtained from a boy aged 2-15 years in good health and CMV-seronegative. Input material: PBMCs.

The CDR3 DNA is TGTGCCAGCTCACGATGGGCAACCGACAATGAGCAGTTCTTC. As protein: CASSRWATDNEQFF. This chain links TRBV9 with TRBJ2-1; no reliable D call. This CDR3 has 14 amino acids. V lost 7 bases, J lost 5 bases, and 16 bases lay in between. CDR1 is SGDLS, CDR2 YYNGEE, per germline.